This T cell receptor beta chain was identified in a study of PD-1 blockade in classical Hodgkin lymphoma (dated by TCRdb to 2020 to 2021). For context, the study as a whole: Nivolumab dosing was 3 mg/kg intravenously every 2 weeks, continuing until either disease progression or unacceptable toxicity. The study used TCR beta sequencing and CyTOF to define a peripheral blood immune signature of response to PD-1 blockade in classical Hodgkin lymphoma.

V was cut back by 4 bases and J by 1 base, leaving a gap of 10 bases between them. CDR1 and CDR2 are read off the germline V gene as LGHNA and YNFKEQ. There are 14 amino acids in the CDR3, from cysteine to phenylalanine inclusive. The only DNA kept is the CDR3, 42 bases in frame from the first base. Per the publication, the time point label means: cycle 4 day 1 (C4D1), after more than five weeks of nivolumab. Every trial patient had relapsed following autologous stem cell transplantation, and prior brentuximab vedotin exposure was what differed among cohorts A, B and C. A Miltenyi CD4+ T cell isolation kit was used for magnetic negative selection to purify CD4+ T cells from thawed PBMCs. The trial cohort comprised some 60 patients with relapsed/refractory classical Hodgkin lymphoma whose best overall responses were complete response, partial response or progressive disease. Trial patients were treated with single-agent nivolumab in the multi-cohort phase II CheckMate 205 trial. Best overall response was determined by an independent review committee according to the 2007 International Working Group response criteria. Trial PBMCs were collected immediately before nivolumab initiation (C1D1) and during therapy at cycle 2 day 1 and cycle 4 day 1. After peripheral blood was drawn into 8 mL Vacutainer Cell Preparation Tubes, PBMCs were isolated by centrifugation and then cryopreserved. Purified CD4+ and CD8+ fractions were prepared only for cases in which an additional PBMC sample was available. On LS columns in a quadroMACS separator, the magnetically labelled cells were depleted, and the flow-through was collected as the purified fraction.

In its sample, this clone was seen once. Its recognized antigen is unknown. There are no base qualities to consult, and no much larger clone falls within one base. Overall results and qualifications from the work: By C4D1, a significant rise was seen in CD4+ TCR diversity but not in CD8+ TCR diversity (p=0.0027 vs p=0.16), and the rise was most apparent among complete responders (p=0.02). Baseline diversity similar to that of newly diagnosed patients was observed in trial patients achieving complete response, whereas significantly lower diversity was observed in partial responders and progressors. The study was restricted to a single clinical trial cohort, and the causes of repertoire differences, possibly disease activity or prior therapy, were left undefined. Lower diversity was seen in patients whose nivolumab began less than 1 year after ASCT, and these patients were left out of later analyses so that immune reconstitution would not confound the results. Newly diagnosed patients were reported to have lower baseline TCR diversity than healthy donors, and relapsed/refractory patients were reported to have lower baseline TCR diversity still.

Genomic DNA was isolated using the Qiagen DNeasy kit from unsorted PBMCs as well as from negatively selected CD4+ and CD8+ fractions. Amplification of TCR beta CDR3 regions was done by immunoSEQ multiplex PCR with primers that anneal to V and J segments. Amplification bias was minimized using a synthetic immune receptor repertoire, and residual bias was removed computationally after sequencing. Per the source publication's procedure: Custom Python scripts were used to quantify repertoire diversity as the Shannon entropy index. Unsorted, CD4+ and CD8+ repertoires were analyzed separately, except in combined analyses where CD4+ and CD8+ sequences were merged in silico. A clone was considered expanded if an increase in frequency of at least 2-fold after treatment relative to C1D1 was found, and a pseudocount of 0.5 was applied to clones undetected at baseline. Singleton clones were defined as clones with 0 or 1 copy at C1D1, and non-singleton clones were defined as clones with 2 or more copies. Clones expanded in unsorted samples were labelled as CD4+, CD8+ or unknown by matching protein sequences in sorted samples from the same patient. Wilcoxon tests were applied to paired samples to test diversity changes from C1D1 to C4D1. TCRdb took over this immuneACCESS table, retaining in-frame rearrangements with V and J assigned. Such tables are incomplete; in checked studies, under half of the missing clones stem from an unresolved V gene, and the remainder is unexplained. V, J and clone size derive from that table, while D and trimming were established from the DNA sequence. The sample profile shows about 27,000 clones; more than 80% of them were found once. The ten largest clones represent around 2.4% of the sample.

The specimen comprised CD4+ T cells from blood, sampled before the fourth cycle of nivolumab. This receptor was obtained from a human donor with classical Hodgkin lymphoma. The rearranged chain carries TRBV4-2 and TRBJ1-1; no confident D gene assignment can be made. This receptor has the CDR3 CASSLGSGNTEAFF. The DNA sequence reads TGTGCCAGCAGCCTGGGAAGCGGGAACACTGAAGCTTTCTTT.